This is a list of T cell receptor beta chains from one sample in a study of blood T cells in healthy people across ages. TCRdb recomputed calls from the 5' RACE reads with MiXCR, one row per CDR3 protein. The table includes hundreds of thousands of distinct CDR3 sequences, roughly 25% detected once. A further study also used this sample, focusing on T cells of mothers and their children.

The sequencing input was blood. These receptors came from a boy aged 5-17 years in good health. The CDR3 runs from the conserved cysteine through the conserved F or W. D genes are given only for firm matches. Expanded clones get a size class; other rows say once, few or many, or leave the size out.

d_gene,abundance,v_gene,j_gene,len,CDR3aa,CDR3nt
-,-,TRBV5-5,TRBJ1-4,15,CASSEWPPTNEKLFF,TGTGCCAGCAGCGAGTGGCCTCCAACTAATGAAAAACTGTTTTTT
-,-,TRBV20-1,TRBJ2-7,15,CSARDTSGPSYEQYF,TGCAGTGCTAGAGATACCAGCGGGCCGTCCTACGAGCAGTACTTC
-,many,TRBV6-1,TRBJ2-1,14,CASSEGAEHNEQFF,TGTGCCAGCAGTGAAGGGGCCGAGCACAATGAGCAGTTCTTC
-,few,TRBV3-1,TRBJ2-7,12,CASSHSLGEQYF,TGTGCCAGCAGCCACTCACTGGGGGAGCAGTACTTC
TRBD2,-,TRBV3-1,TRBJ2-1,16,CASSQVSGSVFNEQFF,TGTGCCAGCAGCCAAGTAAGCGGGAGCGTATTCAATGAGCAGTTCTTC
-,few,TRBV14,TRBJ2-2,13,CASSQDLAGELFF,TGTGCCAGCAGCCAAGACCTAGCCGGGGAGCTGTTTTTT
-,few,TRBV7-9,TRBJ2-3,14,CASSPDLSTDTQYF,TGTGCCAGCAGCCCCGATCTTAGCACAGATACGCAGTATTTT
-,once,TRBV24-1,TRBJ2-7,13,CATSDSPHYEQYF,TGTGCCACCAGTGATTCTCCCCACTACGAGCAGTACTTC
TRBD2,-,TRBV6-1,TRBJ2-5,18,CASNPGLAGGPVRETQYF,TGTGCCAGCAATCCGGGACTAGCGGGGGGGCCCGTTAGGGAGACCCAGTACTTC
-,few,TRBV7-2,TRBJ1-4,14,CASSPRGGFEKLFF,TGTGCCAGCAGCCCACGTGGGGGTTTTGAAAAACTGTTTTTT
TRBD2,-,TRBV28,TRBJ2-7,18,CVSSTIPPRGGGSHEQYF,TGTGTCAGCAGCACCATTCCCCCTCGTGGCGGCGGGAGCCACGAGCAGTACTTC
-,-,TRBV5-6,TRBJ2-7,12,CASSPGHYEQYF,TGTGCCAGCAGCCCCGGCCACTACGAGCAGTACTTC
TRBD2,-,TRBV20-1,TRBJ2-6,15,CSARDWGEGSNVLTF,TGCAGTGCTAGAGATTGGGGGGAGGGTTCAAACGTCCTGACTTTC
-,-,TRBV6-1,TRBJ2-5,15,CASSENVDIQETQYF,TGTGCCAGCAGTGAAAATGTGGACATACAGGAGACCCAGTACTTC
-,few,TRBV6-5,TRBJ2-3,15,CASSYGTRNTDTQYF,TGTGCCAGCAGTTACGGGACACGTAACACAGATACGCAGTATTTT
-,-,TRBV2,TRBJ1-5,13,CASSKDSNQPQHF,TGTGCCAGCAGCAAGGACAGCAATCAGCCCCAGCATTTT
TRBD1,-,TRBV4-3,TRBJ2-1,17,CASSQETGQGPWDEQFF,TGCGCCAGCAGCCAAGAAACGGGACAGGGGCCTTGGGATGAGCAGTTCTTC
TRBD2,few,TRBV7-2,TRBJ2-5,18,CASSLFTSGGSYQETQYF,TGTGCCAGCAGCTTATTTACTAGCGGGGGGTCTTACCAAGAGACCCAGTACTTC
-,-,TRBV4-3,TRBJ1-1,15,CASSQDWRVNTEAFF,TGCGCCAGCAGCCAAGATTGGCGGGTGAACACTGAAGCTTTCTTT